This TCR beta chain was sequenced during a study of cytomegalovirus exposure and HLA in healthy donors. Study-wide findings and caveats: In a later analysis, productive TCRs from donors in an Asian-associated ancestry cluster reportedly carried fewer N-insertions than the cohort mean.

Remarks on this clone: Antigen unknown.

The PCR had 60 Vbeta and 13 Jbeta primers. Only in-frame clones appear in the TCRdb table, and some are missing; sequencing was by immunoSEQ multiplex PCR. This sample's table reports about 43,000 clones. The CDR3 has 14 residues. V was trimmed by 0 bases and J by 2 bases, leaving 7 bases between them. The germline V gene encodes CDR1 MNHEY and CDR2 SVGAGI. Sequencing was carried out using PBMCs. The origin of this receptor is a woman aged 25 to 39 in good health and CMV-seronegative. V and J are TRBV6-5 and TRBJ1-2; D not resolved. The CDR3 region is CASSYSARNYGYTF. CDR3 DNA sequence: TGTGCCAGCAGTTACTCCGCCAGAAACTATGGCTACACCTTC.